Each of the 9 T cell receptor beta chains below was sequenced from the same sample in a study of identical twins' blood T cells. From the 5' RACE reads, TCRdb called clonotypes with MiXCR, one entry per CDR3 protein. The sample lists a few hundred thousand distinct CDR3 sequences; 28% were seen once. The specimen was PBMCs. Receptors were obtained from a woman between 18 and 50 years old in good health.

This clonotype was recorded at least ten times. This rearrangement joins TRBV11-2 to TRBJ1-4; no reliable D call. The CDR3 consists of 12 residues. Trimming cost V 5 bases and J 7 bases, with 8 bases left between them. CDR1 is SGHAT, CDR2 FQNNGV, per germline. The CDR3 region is CASSLVGEKLFF. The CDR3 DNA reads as TGTGCCAGCAGCCTAGTGGGTGAAAAACTGTTTTTT. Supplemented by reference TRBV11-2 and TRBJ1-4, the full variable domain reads EAGVAQSPRYKIIEKRQSVAFWCNPISGHATLYWYQQILGQGPKLLIQFQNNGVVDDSQLPKDRFSAERLKGVDSTLKIQPAKLEDSAVYLCASSLVGEKLFFGSGTQLSVL.

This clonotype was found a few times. The CDR3 nucleotides read TGCAGTGCACGGGCGGGGCCATACAAGGAATACGAGCAGTTCTTC. It specifies CSARAGPYKEYEQFF. The V gene is TRBV20-1, the J gene TRBJ2-1; D might be TRBD2 (6 bases). Germline V lookup: CDR1 DFQATT, CDR2 SNEGSKA (reference sequence). The CDR3 runs to 15 residues. The V end was cut by 6 bases, the J end by 10 bases, with 25 bases between.

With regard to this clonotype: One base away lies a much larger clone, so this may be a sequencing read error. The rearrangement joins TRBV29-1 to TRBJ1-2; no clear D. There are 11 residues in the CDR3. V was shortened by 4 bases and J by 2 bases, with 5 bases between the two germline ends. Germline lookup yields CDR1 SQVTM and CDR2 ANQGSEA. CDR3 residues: CSVVSNYGYTF. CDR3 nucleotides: TGCAGCGTTGTCTCCAACTATGGCTACACCTTC.

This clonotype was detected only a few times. The chain's CDR3 is CSARVQGNTEAFF. Written as DNA, the CDR3 is TGCAGTGCTAGAGTACAGGGGAACACTGAAGCTTTCTTT. V is TRBV20-1 and J is TRBJ1-1; possible D gene TRBD1, 6 bases. The V gene's germline CDR1 is DFQATT and CDR2 SNEGSKA (reference sequence). The CDR3 length is 13 residues. The V end was cut by 1 base, the J end by 1 base, with 7 bases between.

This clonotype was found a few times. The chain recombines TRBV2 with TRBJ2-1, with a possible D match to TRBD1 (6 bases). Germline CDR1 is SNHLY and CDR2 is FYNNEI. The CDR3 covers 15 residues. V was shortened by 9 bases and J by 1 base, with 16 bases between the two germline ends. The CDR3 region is CASLTRDMSYNEQFF. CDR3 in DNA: TGTGCCAGTCTTACTCGGGACATGTCCTACAATGAGCAGTTCTTC.

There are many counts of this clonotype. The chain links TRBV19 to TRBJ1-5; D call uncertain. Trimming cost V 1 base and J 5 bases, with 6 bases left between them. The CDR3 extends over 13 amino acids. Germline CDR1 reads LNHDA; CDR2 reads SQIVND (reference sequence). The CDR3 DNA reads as TGTGCCAGTAGTATAGGACTCTATCAGCCCCAGCATTTT. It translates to CASSIGLYQPQHF. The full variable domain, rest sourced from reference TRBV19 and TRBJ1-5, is DGGITQSPKYLFRKEGQNVTLSCEQNLNHDAMYWYRQDPGQGLRLIYYSQIVNDFQKGDIAEGYSVSREKKESFPLTVTSAQKNPTAFYLCASSIGLYQPQHFGDGTRLSIL.

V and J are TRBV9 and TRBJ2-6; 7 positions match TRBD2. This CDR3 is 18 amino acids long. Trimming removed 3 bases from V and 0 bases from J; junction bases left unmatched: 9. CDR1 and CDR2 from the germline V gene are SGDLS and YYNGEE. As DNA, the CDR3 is TGTGCCAGCAGCGCGACAGCGGGACGGCACTCTGGGGCCAACGTCCTGACTTTC. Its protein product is CASSATAGRHSGANVLTF.

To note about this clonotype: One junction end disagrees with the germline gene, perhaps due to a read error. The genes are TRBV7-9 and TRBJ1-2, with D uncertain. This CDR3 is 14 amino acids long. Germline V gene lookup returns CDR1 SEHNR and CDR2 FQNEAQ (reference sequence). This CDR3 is CASSLGTPNHGYTF. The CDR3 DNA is TGTGCCAGCAGCTTAGGGACGCCTAACCATGGCTACACCTTC.

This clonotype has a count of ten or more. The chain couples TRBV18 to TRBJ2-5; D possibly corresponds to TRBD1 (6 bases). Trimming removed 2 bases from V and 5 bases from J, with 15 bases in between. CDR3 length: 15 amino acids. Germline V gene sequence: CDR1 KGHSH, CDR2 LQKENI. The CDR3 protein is CASSPTGSYSETQYF. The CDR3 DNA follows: TGTGCCAGCTCACCAACAGGGAGTTATTCCGAGACCCAGTACTTC.